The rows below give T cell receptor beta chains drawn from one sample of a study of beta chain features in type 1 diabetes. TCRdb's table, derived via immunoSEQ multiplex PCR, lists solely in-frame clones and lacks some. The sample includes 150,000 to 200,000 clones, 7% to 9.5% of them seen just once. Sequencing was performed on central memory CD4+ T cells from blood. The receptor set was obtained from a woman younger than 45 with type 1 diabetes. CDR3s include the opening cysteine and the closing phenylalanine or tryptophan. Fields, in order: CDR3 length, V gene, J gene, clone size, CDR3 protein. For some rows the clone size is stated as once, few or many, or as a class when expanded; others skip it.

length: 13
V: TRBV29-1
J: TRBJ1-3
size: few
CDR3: CSARRSSGNTIYF

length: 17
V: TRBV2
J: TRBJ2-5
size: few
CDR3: CASSEVPSGRALETQYF

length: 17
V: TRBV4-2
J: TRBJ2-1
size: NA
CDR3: CASSQAGTTSGYNEQFF

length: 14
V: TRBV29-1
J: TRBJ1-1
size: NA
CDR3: CSVVVEGANTEAFF

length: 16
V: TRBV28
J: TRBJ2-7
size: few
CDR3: CASSSGTSGSSYEQYF

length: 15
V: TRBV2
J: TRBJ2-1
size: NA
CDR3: CAILAGASSYNEQFF

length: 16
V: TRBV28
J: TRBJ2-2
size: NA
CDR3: CASSGFFARRTGELFF

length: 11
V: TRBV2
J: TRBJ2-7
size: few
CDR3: CASSPYYEQYF

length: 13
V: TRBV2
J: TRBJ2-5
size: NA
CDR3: CASTPGESETQYF

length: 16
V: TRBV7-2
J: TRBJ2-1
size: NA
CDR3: CASSSHGGRTPGEQFF

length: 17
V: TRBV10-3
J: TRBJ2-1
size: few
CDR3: CAISESGSGSSYNEQFF

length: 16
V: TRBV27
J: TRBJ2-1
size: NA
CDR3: CASSSGLAGGANEQFF

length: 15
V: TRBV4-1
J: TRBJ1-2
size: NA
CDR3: CASSLQTGPNYGYTF

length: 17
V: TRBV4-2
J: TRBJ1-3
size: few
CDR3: CASSRVTDRNSGNTIYF

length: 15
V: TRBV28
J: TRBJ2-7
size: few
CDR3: CASSHRTSGSYEQYF

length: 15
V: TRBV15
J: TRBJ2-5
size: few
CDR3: CATSGRTSGGETQYF